Below are 31 T cell receptor beta chains sequenced from a single sample in a study of early T cells in non-severe SARS-CoV-2 infection. In TCRdb, the 5' RACE reads were re-called with MiXCR into one record per CDR3 protein. The table includes under 40,000 distinct CDR3 sequences, 5.8% detected once. What was sequenced was whole blood. These TCRs come from an adult who was a healthcare worker with PCR-confirmed SARS-CoV-2 infection or an uninfected control (not recorded which).

The table lists this clonotype with many counts. The chain couples TRBV28 to TRBJ1-3; tentative D call: TRBD1 (6 bases). Germline V lookup: CDR1 MDHEN, CDR2 SYDVKM. The CDR3 loop spans 16 amino acids. Trimming removed 6 bases at V and 4 bases at J, with 19 bases between. As DNA, the CDR3 is TGTGCCAGCAGCTCCATGCTCTCGGGGGCCGGAAACACCATATATTTT. As protein: CASSSMLSGAGNTIYF.

This clonotype has a count of ten or more. This sequence joins TRBV4-2 and TRBJ1-2; D is unresolved. The CDR3 length is 13 residues. V lost 3 bases and J lost 8, with 13 bases in between. Germline-derived CDR1 and CDR2 are LGHNA and YNFKEQ. The CDR3 bases are TGTGCCAGCAGCCATCCGCGAATCTCCGGCTACACCTTC. This sequence encodes CASSHPRISGYTF.

Many counts were recorded for this clonotype. The rearrangement uses TRBV6-6 and TRBJ1-3, with a weak D call TRBD1 (5 bases). The length of the CDR3 is 15 residues. V was shortened by 2 bases and J by 0 bases, with 8 bases between the two germline ends. CDR1 is MNHNY and CDR2 is SVGAGI in the germline V gene (reference sequence). The CDR3: CASSYTQGSGNTIYF. Written as DNA, the CDR3 is TGTGCCAGCAGTTACACCCAGGGCTCTGGAAACACCATATATTTT.

This clonotype occurred many times. The rearrangement uses TRBV20-1 and TRBJ2-5; D is unclear. The CDR3 has 11 amino acids. Trimming took 1 base from V and 9 from J, leaving 9 bases between them. Germline-derived CDR1 and CDR2 are DFQATT and SNEGSKA (reference sequence). The CDR3 reads CSARGTTAQYF. CDR3 nucleotide sequence: TGCAGTGCTAGAGGGACCACGGCCCAGTACTTC.

There are many counts of this clonotype. V usage is TRBV12-3 or TRBV12-4 and J usage is TRBJ2-7; D is ambiguous. V dropped 3 bases and J dropped 5 bases, with 8 bases sitting between them. CDR3 length: 12 residues. The CDR3 nucleotides read TGTGCCAGCAGTTTGCATCGGAACGAGCAGTACTTC. It codes for CASSLHRNEQYF.

This clonotype occurred many times. This chain joins TRBV19 and TRBJ2-5; D possibly matches TRBD1 or TRBD2 (5 bases each). Germline-derived CDR1 and CDR2 are LNHDA and SQIVND (reference sequence). The CDR3 extends over 16 amino acids. Trimming stripped 5 bases from V and 4 bases from J, with 20 bases between. In nucleotides, the CDR3 is TGTGCCAGTAGTCTTTCGACAGCCGGGGTAGCAGAGACCCAGTACTTC. Its protein product is CASSLSTAGVAETQYF.

On this clonotype: An end of the junction does not agree with germline; a read error may underlie this. The chain joins TRBV6-6 to TRBJ2-7; no definite D call. This CDR3 region has 12 residues. In germline, CDR1 is MNHNY, CDR2 SVGAGI (reference sequence). The CDR3 region has the DNA TGTGCCAGCAGCCCCAGCTCCTGCGAGCAGTACTTC. This translates into CASSPSSCEQYF.

This clonotype was found many times. The chain has TRBV2 and TRBJ2-7, with D unresolved. The germline V and J ends were trimmed by 4 bases and 7 bases, with 8 bases remaining between them. Looked up from germline, CDR1 is SNHLY and CDR2 is FYNNEI. The CDR3 has 11 amino acids. In DNA form, the CDR3 reads TGTGCCAGCAGTGTACGCCTGGAGCAGTACTTC. Protein sequence: CASSVRLEQYF.

The table lists this clonotype with many counts. This chain joins TRBV29-1 and TRBJ1-1; possibly TRBD1 for D (5 bases). Germline V lookup: CDR1 SQVTM, CDR2 ANQGSEA. There are 15 residues in the CDR3. V was cut by 1 base and J by 6 bases, with 18 bases left in between. The CDR3 nucleotides are TGCAGCGTTGAAGTAGTGGGGGAACTTTCCCCTGAAGCTTTCTTT. It translates to CSVEVVGELSPEAFF.

This chain connects TRBV5-6 to TRBJ2-7; TRBD1 agrees at 9 bases. The V gene's germline CDR1 is SGHDT and CDR2 YYEEEE. CDR3 length: 13 amino acids. After removal of 4 bases from V and 7 bases from J, the junction contained 6 bases not matched to a gene. The CDR3 DNA is TGTGCCAGCAGCCTACAGGGGGCGCGTGAGCAGTACTTC. Protein sequence: CASSLQGAREQYF.

This clonotype was seen ten or more times. For the CDR3, the DNA is TGTGCCAGCAGCCAGGACGAGGACGGGATAAATAGCAATCAGCCCCAGCATTTT. As protein: CASSQDEDGINSNQPQHF. The gene calls are TRBV4-2 and TRBJ1-5; no clear D gene. V was trimmed by 3 bases and J by 0 bases, leaving 18 bases between them. Per germline, CDR1 LGHNA and CDR2 YNFKEQ. There are 18 residues in the CDR3.

This clonotype has at least ten counts. The chain links TRBV5-4 to TRBJ1-3, with D possibly being TRBD1 (5 bases). The V gene lost 0 bases and the J gene lost 2 bases, with 12 bases spanning the gap. Germline-derived CDR1 and CDR2 are SGHNT and YYREEE (reference sequence). CDR3 length: 16 residues. The CDR3 DNA sequence: TGTGCCAGCAGCTTGGAAGGGGCGAGCCCTGGAAACACCATATATTTT. Its protein product is CASSLEGASPGNTIYF. Full variable domain (missing parts from reference TRBV5-4 and TRBJ1-3): ETGVTQSPTHLIKTRGQQVTLRCSSQSGHNTVSWYQQALGQGPQFIFQYYREEENGRGNFPPRFSGLQFPNYSSELNVNALELDDSALYLCASSLEGASPGNTIYFGEGSWLTVV.

This clonotype is classed as medium-sized (0.01 to 0.1%). The chain joins TRBV30 to TRBJ1-5; the D gene is possibly TRBD1 (6 bases). The CDR3 loop spans 13 amino acids. CDR1 GTSNPN and CDR2 SVGIG come from the germline V gene (reference sequence). With 2 bases removed from V and 5 bases from J, the gap between germline ends came to 10 bases. The DNA of the CDR3 is TGTGCCTGGAGTAGGGAGGGGGATCAGCCCCAGCATTTT. Translating it yields CAWSREGDQPQHF.

This clonotype has ten or more counts. J is TRBJ2-7 and V is TRBV12-5, with D uncertain. V lost 0 bases, J lost 7 bases, and 4 bases lay in between. This CDR3 spans 11 amino acids. In germline, CDR1 is LGHNT, CDR2 FRNRAP. The CDR3 reads CASGLVLEQYF. Here the CDR3 DNA reads TGTGCTAGTGGTTTGGTACTAGAGCAGTACTTC.

This clonotype was counted many times. V and J are TRBV3-1 and TRBJ2-2; the D gene is possibly TRBD2 (5 bases). The V end was cut by 2 bases, the J end by 4 bases, with 20 bases between. Germline CDR1 and CDR2: LGHDT and YNNKEL (reference sequence). This CDR3 is 18 amino acids long. CDR3 sequence (DNA): TGTGCCAGCAGCCAACACGTAAGAGGCGGGCCTCTCACCGGGGAGCTGTTTTTT. This codes for CASSQHVRGGPLTGELFF.

The V gene is TRBV7-9, the J gene TRBJ2-2; 11 nucleotides agree with TRBD2. The CDR3 covers 17 residues. The ends lost 7 bases at V and 0 bases at J; junction bases unmatched: 7. Germline CDR1 reads SEHNR; CDR2 reads FQNEAQ (reference sequence). The CDR3 sequence is CASNRLAGPSNTGELFF. CDR3 nucleotide sequence: TGTGCCAGCAACCGACTAGCGGGACCGTCGAACACCGGGGAGCTGTTTTTT.

This clonotype turned up a few times. The chain recombines TRBV12-3 or TRBV12-4 with TRBJ1-3; D remains unclear. The CDR3 has 14 amino acids. Trimming removed 6 bases from V and 5 bases from J, with 14 bases in between. CDR3 sequence (DNA): TGTGCCAGCAGCCCGACACAAGGCCGAAACACCATATATTTT. This gives the protein CASSPTQGRNTIYF.

This clonotype was observed many times. The chain carries TRBV30 and TRBJ2-3; 7 positions match TRBD1. The CDR3 is 14 amino acids. The ends lost 3 bases at V and 0 bases at J; junction bases unmatched: 3. Germline CDR1 GTSNPN, CDR2 SVGIG (reference sequence). The CDR3 region is CAWRDRVSTDTQYF. The CDR3 coding sequence is TGTGCCTGGAGAGACAGGGTCAGCACAGATACGCAGTATTTT.

In its sample, this clonotype was seen many times. The chain joins TRBV28 to TRBJ2-1, with D tentatively TRBD2 (6 bases). The CDR3 runs 12 residues. Germline V gives CDR1 MDHEN, CDR2 SYDVKM. Between the trimmed V and J ends, which lost 2 bases and 8 bases, there was a span of 7 bases. The CDR3 DNA is TGTGCCAGCAGTTTAGGGGGGTATGAGCAGTTCTTC. Its translation is CASSLGGYEQFF. The whole variable domain, remainder taken from reference TRBV28 and TRBJ2-1, is DVKVTQSSRYLVKRTGEKVFLECVQDMDHENMFWYRQDPGLGLRLIYFSYDVKMKEKGDIPEGYSVSREKKERFSLILESASTNQTSMYLCASSLGGYEQFFGPGTRLTVL.

In this sample, this clonotype turned up many times. V is TRBV12-3 or TRBV12-4 and J is TRBJ1-2, with unresolved D. The CDR3 totals 11 residues. Trimming left V 6 bases short and J 5 bases short, with 7 bases between. DNA of the CDR3: TGTGCCAGCAGCTCCACTTATGGCTACACCTTC. Protein product: CASSSTYGYTF.

The sample holds many counts of this clonotype. The chain employs TRBV12-3 or TRBV12-4 and TRBJ2-1; TRBD2 agrees at 9 bases. The CDR3 spans 17 residues. Trimming at V came to 0 bases and at J to 3 bases, leaving 6 bases not matched to a gene. Written as DNA, the CDR3 is TGTGCCAGCAGTTTAGCGCGAGCGGGGGGAGACTACAATGAGCAGTTCTTC. This translates into CASSLARAGGDYNEQFF.

The chain uses TRBV12-5 and TRBJ2-3; D remains ambiguous. Trimming removed 6 bases at V and 2 bases at J, with 6 bases between. CDR3 length: 12 residues. Germline values: CDR1 LGHNT, CDR2 FRNRAP. Written as DNA, the CDR3 is TGTGCTAGTGGACCTCCCACAGATACGCAGTATTTT. Encoded protein: CASGPPTDTQYF. The variable domain in full, with the rest retrieved from reference TRBV12-5 and TRBJ2-3, is DARVTQTPRHKVTEMGQEVTMRCQPILGHNTVFWYRQTMMQGLELLAYFRNRAPLDDSGMPKDRFSAEMPDATLATLKIQPSEPRDSAVYFCASGPPTDTQYFGPGTRLTVL.

This clonotype has at least ten counts. The chain is built from TRBV20-1 and TRBJ2-1, with a possible D match to TRBD1 (5 bases). The CDR3 contains 17 residues. The V end was cut by 1 base, the J end by 0 bases, with 16 bases between. CDR1 DFQATT and CDR2 SNEGSKA come from the germline V gene (reference sequence). The chain's CDR3 is CSARGRQGISSYNEQFF. As DNA, the CDR3 is TGCAGTGCTAGAGGGCGTCAGGGCATTAGCTCCTACAATGAGCAGTTCTTC.

The table lists this clonotype with many counts. The CDR3 is CASSYMGQGYSYNEQFF. CDR3 sequence (DNA): TGTGCCAGCAGTTACATGGGACAGGGGTATTCCTACAATGAGCAGTTCTTC. The genes are TRBV6-6 and TRBJ2-1; 10 bases are shared with TRBD1. The germline gives CDR1 MNHNY, CDR2 SVGAGI (reference sequence). Trimming removed 2 bases from V and 1 base from J; junction bases left unmatched: 5. This CDR3 has 17 residues.

This clonotype was detected ten times or more. This sequence joins TRBV27 and TRBJ2-3, with 7 positions matching TRBD2. J lost 2 bases, V lost 8 bases, and 10 bases had no gene match. Germline CDR1 reads MNHEY; CDR2 reads SMNVEV (reference sequence). There are 15 residues in the CDR3. The CDR3 sequence: CASSKAGPHTDTQYF. CDR3 coding DNA: TGTGCCAGCTCCAAAGCGGGACCCCACACAGATACGCAGTATTTT.

This clonotype was observed at least ten times. V and J are TRBV12-2 and TRBJ1-2. TRBV12-2 is reported as a pseudogene. CDR3 size: 14 residues. The CDR3 protein is CASRLSTGNYGYTF. The CDR3 coding sequence is TGTGCAAGTCGCTTATCGACGGGGAACTATGGCTACACCTTC.

There are many counts of this clonotype. The chain couples TRBV20-1 to TRBJ1-2; D remains ambiguous. CDR3 length: 14 residues. Germline V lookup: CDR1 DFQATT, CDR2 SNEGSKA (reference sequence). The V gene lost 6 bases and the J gene lost 8 bases, with 22 bases spanning the gap. The CDR3 loop is CSAPLMGRAQGYTF. The CDR3 DNA reads TGCAGTGCGCCGTTGATGGGCAGAGCTCAGGGCTACACCTTC.

This clonotype was observed a handful of times. The chain is built from TRBV4-1 and TRBJ2-1, with 13 bases that match TRBD2. The CDR3 is made up of 16 amino acids. Trimming cost V 2 bases and J 10 bases; bases outside gene matches: 8. Germline V lookup: CDR1 MGHRA, CDR2 YSYEKL. The CDR3 spells CASSQPGLAGAKEQFF. CDR3 bases: TGCGCCAGCAGCCAACCCGGACTAGCGGGAGCAAAAGAGCAGTTCTTC.

There are many counts of this clonotype. The chain couples TRBV2 to TRBJ1-2; the match to TRBD1 covers 8 bases. Unmatched junction bases numbered 5, after V lost 5 bases and J lost 3 bases. The CDR3 is 14 amino acids. Germline lookup yields CDR1 SNHLY and CDR2 FYNNEI. The CDR3 sequence is CASSTDRGDYGYTF. The DNA of the CDR3 is TGTGCCAGCAGTACAGACAGGGGTGACTATGGCTACACCTTC.

This rearrangement joins TRBV7-2 to TRBJ1-1; no reliable D call. The germline V gene encodes CDR1 SGHTA and CDR2 FQGNSA. The germline V and J ends were trimmed by 5 bases and 1 base, with 8 bases remaining between them. The CDR3 extends over 13 amino acids. CDR3 nucleotide sequence: TGTGCCAGCAGCGTTCAGGAGAACACTGAAGCTTTCTTT. Protein sequence: CASSVQENTEAFF.

This clonotype was counted many times. The V call is TRBV6-6, the J call TRBJ2-3; TRBD2 aligns across 11 bases. The CDR3 runs to 19 residues. V lost 6 bases, J lost 3 bases, and 17 bases stayed unmatched. CDR1 and CDR2 (germline): MNHNY, SVGAGI (reference sequence). CDR3 sequence: CASSPLSAGASGRTDTQYF. The CDR3 region has the DNA TGTGCCAGCAGCCCACTGAGCGCCGGGGCTAGCGGGAGGACAGATACGCAGTATTTT.